This TCR beta chain is from a study of T cells after yellow fever vaccination. This clonotype appeared many times. The CDR3 is 13 amino acids. V was trimmed by 5 bases and J by 6 bases, leaving 11 bases between them. Germline CDR1 SGHKS, CDR2 YYEKEE (reference sequence). TCRdb called the 5' RACE reads again in MiXCR, with one record for every CDR3 protein. The table lists some 400,000 distinct CDR3 sequences, 6% to 8% of them singletons, with approximately 15% in the top ten. Sequenced material: PBMCs, taken 5 days after the yellow fever booster vaccination. The chain carries TRBV5-5 and TRBJ2-2; unclear D gene. This receptor was taken from a man aged 30-40 years who received the YFV17D yellow fever vaccine. In DNA, the CDR3 is TGTGCCAGCAGTTGGACCGGCTCCGGGGAGCTGTTTTTT. Translating gives CASSWTGSGELFF.